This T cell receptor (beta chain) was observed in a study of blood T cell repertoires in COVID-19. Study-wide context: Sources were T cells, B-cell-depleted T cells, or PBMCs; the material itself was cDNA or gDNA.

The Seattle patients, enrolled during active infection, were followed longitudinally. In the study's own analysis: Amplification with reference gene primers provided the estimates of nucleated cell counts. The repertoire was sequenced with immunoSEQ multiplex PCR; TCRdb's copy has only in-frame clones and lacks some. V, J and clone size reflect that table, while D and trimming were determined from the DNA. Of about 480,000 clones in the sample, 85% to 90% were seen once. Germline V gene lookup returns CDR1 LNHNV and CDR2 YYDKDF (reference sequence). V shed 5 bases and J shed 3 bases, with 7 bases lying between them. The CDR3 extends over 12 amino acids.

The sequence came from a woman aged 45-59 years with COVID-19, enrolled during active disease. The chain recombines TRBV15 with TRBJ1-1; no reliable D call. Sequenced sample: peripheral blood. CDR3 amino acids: CATSQVYTEAFF. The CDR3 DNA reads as TGTGCCACCAGCCAGGTGTACACTGAAGCTTTCTTT.